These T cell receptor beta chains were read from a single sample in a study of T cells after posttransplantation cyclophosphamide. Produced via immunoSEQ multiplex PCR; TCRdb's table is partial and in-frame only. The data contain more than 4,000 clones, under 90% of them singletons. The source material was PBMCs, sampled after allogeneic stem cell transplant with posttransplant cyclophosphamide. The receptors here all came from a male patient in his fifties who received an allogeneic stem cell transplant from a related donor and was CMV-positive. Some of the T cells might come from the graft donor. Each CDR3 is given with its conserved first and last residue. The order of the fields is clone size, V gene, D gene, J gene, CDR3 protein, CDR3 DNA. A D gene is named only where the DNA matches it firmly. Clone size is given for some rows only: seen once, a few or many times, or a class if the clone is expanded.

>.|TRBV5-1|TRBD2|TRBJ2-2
CASSPNPSGGGGELFF
TGCGCCAGCAGCCCTAACCCTAGCGGGGGGGGCGGGGAGCTGTTTTTT
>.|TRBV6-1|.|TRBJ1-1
CASSDGGGLTEAFF
TGTGCCAGCAGTGATGGGGGGGGCCTCACTGAAGCTTTCTTT
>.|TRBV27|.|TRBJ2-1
CASSFAVTYNEQFF
TGTGCCAGCAGTTTTGCGGTAACCTACAATGAGCAGTTCTTC
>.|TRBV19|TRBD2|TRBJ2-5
CASTPGGVETQYF
TGTGCCAGTACCCCGGGAGGGGTGGAGACCCAGTACTTC
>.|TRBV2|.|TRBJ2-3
CASSGESTDTQYF
TGTGCCAGCAGTGGAGAGAGCACAGATACGCAGTATTTT
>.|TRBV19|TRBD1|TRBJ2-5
CASSPRTGWMETQYF
TGTGCCAGTAGTCCACGGACAGGGTGGATGGAGACCCAGTACTTC
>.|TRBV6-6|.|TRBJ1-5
CASSRRQGNQPQHF
TGTGCCAGCAGTCGTCGACAGGGCAATCAGCCCCAGCATTTT
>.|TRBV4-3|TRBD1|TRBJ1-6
CASSRSRDRINSPLHF
TGCGCCAGCAGCCGAAGCCGGGACAGGATTAATTCACCCCTCCACTTT
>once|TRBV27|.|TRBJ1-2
CASSLGGLGGYTF
TGTGCCAGCAGTTTAGGGGGGTTGGGTGGCTACACCTTC
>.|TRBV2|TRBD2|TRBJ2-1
CASSGASGEREQFF
TGTGCCAGCAGTGGCGCTAGCGGGGAGAGGGAGCAGTTCTTC
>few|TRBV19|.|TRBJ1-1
CASRGEGTEAFF
TGTGCCAGTAGGGGCGAGGGCACTGAAGCTTTCTTT
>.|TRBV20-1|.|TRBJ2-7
CSARGTYEQYF
TGCAGTGCTCGGGGAACATACGAGCAGTACTTC
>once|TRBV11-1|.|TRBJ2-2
CASSLGGRGTGELFF
TGTGCCAGCAGCTTAGGCGGTCGGGGCACCGGGGAGCTGTTTTTT
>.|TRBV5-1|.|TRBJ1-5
CASSLGGLGVDSNQPQHF
TGCGCCAGCAGCTTGGGAGGACTTGGGGTCGATAGCAATCAGCCCCAGCATTTT
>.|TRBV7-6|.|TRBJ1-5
CASSLAPGGNQPQHF
TGTGCCAGCAGCTTAGCGCCCGGGGGTAATCAGCCCCAGCATTTT
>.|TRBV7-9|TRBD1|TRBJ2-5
CASSWGQVYQETQYF
TGTGCCAGCAGCTGGGGACAGGTGTACCAAGAGACCCAGTACTTC
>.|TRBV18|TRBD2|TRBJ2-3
CASSPALAGGTDTQYF
TGTGCCAGCTCACCAGCCTTAGCGGGAGGCACAGATACGCAGTATTTT
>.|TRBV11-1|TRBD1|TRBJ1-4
CASSPPGQRNEKLLF
TGTGCCAGCAGCCCGCCGGGACAGCGAAATGAAAAACTGCTTTTT
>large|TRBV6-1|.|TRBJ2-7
CASSEAGSQYEQYF
TGTGCCAGCAGTGAAGCGGGCAGCCAATACGAGCAGTACTTC
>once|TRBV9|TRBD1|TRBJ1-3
CASSVTPLTGTGVLGGSGNTIYF
TGTGCCAGCAGCGTGACCCCTTTGACCGGGACAGGGGTTCTGGGAGGCTCTGGAAACACCATATATTTT
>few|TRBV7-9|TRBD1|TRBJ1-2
CASSSGQGARGYGYTF
TGTGCCAGCAGCTCTGGTCAGGGGGCGCGTGGCTATGGCTACACCTTC
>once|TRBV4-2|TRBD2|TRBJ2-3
CASSLETSTTDTQYF
TGTGCCAGCAGCCTCGAGACTAGCACCACAGATACGCAGTATTTT
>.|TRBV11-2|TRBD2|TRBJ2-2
CASSWTSEGTGELFF
TGTGCCAGCAGTTGGACTAGCGAGGGAACCGGGGAGCTGTTTTTT
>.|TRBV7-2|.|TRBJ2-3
CASSINELATQYF
TGTGCCAGCAGCATTAATGAGCTCGCTACGCAGTATTTT
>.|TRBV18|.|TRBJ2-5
CASSPNEAYQETQYF
TGTGCCAGCTCACCCAATGAAGCGTACCAAGAGACCCAGTACTTC
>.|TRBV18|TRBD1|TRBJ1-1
CASSPAGTVYMNTEAFF
TGTGCCAGCTCACCTGCCGGGACAGTATATATGAACACTGAAGCTTTCTTT
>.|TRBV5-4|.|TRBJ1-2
CASSLDRNYGYTF
TGTGCCAGCAGCTTGGACAGGAACTATGGCTACACCTTC
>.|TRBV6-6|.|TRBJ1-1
CASSEFRGTEAFF
TGTGCCAGCAGTGAGTTTCGGGGCACTGAAGCTTTCTTT
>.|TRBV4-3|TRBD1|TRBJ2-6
CASSPEKGTGGFSGANVLTF
TGCGCCAGCAGCCCTGAGAAAGGGACAGGGGGTTTCTCTGGGGCCAACGTCCTGACTTTC
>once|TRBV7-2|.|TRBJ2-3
CASSLALSLHQDTQYF
TGTGCCAGCAGCTTAGCGCTTTCCCTCCATCAGGATACGCAGTATTTT
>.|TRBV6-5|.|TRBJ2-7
CASSYSGGRGYEQYF
TGTGCCAGCAGTTACTCAGGAGGGAGGGGGTACGAGCAGTACTTC
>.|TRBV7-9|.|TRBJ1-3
CASSLQGGNTIYF
TGTGCCAGCAGCTTACAGGGTGGAAACACCATATATTTT
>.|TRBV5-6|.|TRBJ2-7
CASSFGGFDGYEQYF
TGTGCCAGCAGCTTCGGCGGATTTGACGGGTACGAGCAGTACTTC
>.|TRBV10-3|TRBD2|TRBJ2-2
CAISDMSGGAYPTGELFF
TGTGCCATCAGTGATATGAGCGGGGGGGCCTACCCCACCGGGGAGCTGTTTTTT
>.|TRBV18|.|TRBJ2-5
CASQGGETQYF
TGTGCCAGCCAAGGGGGAGAGACCCAGTACTTC
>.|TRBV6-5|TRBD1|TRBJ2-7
CASWGQAYEQYF
TGTGCCAGCTGGGGACAGGCCTACGAGCAGTACTTC
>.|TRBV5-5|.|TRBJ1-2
CASSFDSPSPPAF
TGTGCCAGCAGCTTTGACAGTCCCTCGCCGCCCGCCTTC
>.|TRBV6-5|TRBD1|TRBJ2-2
CASSDRGGAGELFF
TGTGCCAGCAGTGACAGGGGAGGCGCCGGGGAGCTGTTTTTT
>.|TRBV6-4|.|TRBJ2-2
CASSPEGVGELFF
TGTGCCAGCAGCCCGGAGGGAGTCGGGGAGCTGTTTTTT
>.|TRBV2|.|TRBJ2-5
CASSQRTVQETQYF
TGTGCCAGCAGTCAGCGGACTGTTCAAGAGACCCAGTACTTC
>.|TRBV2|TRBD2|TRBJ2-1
CASSVRGRDYNEQFF
TGTGCCAGCAGTGTTCGGGGGAGGGACTACAATGAGCAGTTCTTC
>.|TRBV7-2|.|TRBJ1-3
CASSLQGSTSGNTIYF
TGTGCCAGCAGCTTACAGGGATCTACCTCTGGAAACACCATATATTTT
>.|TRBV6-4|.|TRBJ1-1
CASSREENTEAFF
TGTGCCAGCAGCAGGGAAGAGAACACTGAAGCTTTCTTT
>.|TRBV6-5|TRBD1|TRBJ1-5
CASSSGTGGYQPQHF
TGTGCCAGCAGCTCCGGGACAGGGGGGTACCAGCCCCAGCATTTT
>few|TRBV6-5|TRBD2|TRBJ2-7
CASSYSTSGASYEQYF
TGTGCCAGCAGTTACTCGACTAGCGGGGCCTCCTACGAGCAGTACTTC
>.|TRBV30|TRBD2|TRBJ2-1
CAWSRGMGLAGGLHNEQFF
TGTGCCTGGAGTAGGGGGATGGGACTAGCGGGAGGGCTGCACAATGAGCAGTTCTTC